This TCR beta chain was sequenced during a study of T cell responses to AZD1222 COVID-19 vaccine. Comment on this clone: Its antigen is not identified.

Findings and caveats of the study: Nearly half of the spike-specific TCRs reportedly recognize variant regions that carry no mutations. Dominant at 160-218 and 743-854, vaccine-associated CD4 TCRs also spanned spike. The donors showed a predominance of white British ancestry and of females, with possible underestimation of clonal diversity.

Generated by immunoSEQ multiplex PCR, the TCRdb table keeps only in-frame clones and is missing some. Among roughly 92,000 clones listed, about 89% were seen once. Trimming took 9 bases from V and 7 from J; bases not matched to a gene: 8. The germline V gene encodes CDR1 MNHNY and CDR2 SVGAGI (reference sequence). The CDR3 has 13 amino acids. The genes are TRBV6-6 and TRBJ1-2, with TRBD1 identical over 10 bases. The TCR was taken from an adult who received the AZD1222 COVID-19 vaccine. The sample in question was peripheral blood, obtained 28 days after the second AZD1222 dose. CDR3 in DNA: TGTGCCAGTCTACCGGGACAGGGGACTGGCTACACCTTC. It yields the protein CASLPGQGTGYTF.